The TCR beta chain described here comes from a study of blood T cell repertoires in COVID-19. About the research overall: Whether acute or convalescent, the COVID-19 samples came from the United States, Italy and Spain.

CDR1 is MNHEY, CDR2 SMNVEV, per germline (reference sequence). This CDR3 comprises 15 residues. The V segment lost 7 bases and the J segment 7 bases; nucleotides outside the gene matches: 11. Assay used: immunoSEQ multiplex PCR; TCRdb lists only in-frame clones, some missing. This sample has roughly 110,000 clones, with 70% to 90% found just once. The gene calls are TRBV27 and TRBJ2-3, with 10 bases identical to TRBD1. Sequences were obtained from peripheral blood. The sequence derives from a man aged 40-55 years with acute or convalescent COVID-19. CDR3 DNA sequence: TGTGCCAGCAAACCAGCCGGGACAGGGGTGAATACGCAGTATTTT. Its translation is CASKPAGTGVNTQYF.